This T cell receptor beta chain was obtained from a study of OX40 agonist ivuxolimab in advanced cancers. Background for the entire study: Ivuxolimab, which targeted the costimulatory receptor OX40 (CD134), was an agonistic, fully human IgG2 monoclonal antibody. Intravenous ivuxolimab was administered to patients every 2 weeks at six dose levels: 0.01, 0.1, 0.3, 1.5, 3 and 10 mg/kg. Of the roughly 51 dose-escalation patients, hepatocellular carcinoma was present in about 20, melanoma in about 15, renal cell carcinoma in 9 and head and neck cancer in 9. The dose-escalation cohort was 82.7% male with a mean age of roughly 60 years, ranging from 23 to 79. Prior anti-PD-1, anti-PD-L1 or anti-CTLA-4 therapy was permitted, and checkpoint inhibitors had been received by roughly 42% of dose-escalation patients. Partial responses were achieved by three dose-escalation patients, of whom one had hepatocellular carcinoma and two had cutaneous melanoma. Peripheral TCRbeta sequencing aimed to test whether ivuxolimab altered TCR sequence diversity and caused clonal T-cell expansion. The paper reports the monotherapy dose-escalation portion (N of about 50 patients) of the phase I ivuxolimab trial. Here is what the overall study found, with its caveats: On average, CD8+ T cells showed more expanded clones than CD4+ T cells after ivuxolimab. In the 0.1-3.0 mg/kg groups, partial responders were among the patients with the lowest normalized peripheral clonal expansion, particularly in CD8+ T cells. At doses of 0.1 to 3.0 mg/kg, clonal expansion of both CD4+ and CD8+ T cells in blood was seen between baseline and week 6. Low levels of normalized T-cell clonal expansion were also seen in some patients who did not respond. The antigen specificity of the peripheral T cells that underwent clonal expansion was not determined.

Patients with a history of autoimmune disease or receiving systemic immunosuppression were excluded from the trial. Peripheral blood for TCR sequencing was collected from all dose cohorts at baseline, on cycle 4 day 1, and on cycle 7 day 1. Samples were obtained from an open-label, multicenter, first-in-human phase I dose-escalation trial of ivuxolimab. Adults with locally advanced or metastatic head and neck squamous cell, hepatocellular, melanoma or renal cell carcinoma were enrolled in the trial. Before TCR sequencing, CD4+ and CD8+ T cells were separately sorted from peripheral blood. V drops 5 bases and J drops 0 bases, leaving 11 bases in between. The CDR3, from cysteine to phenylalanine, totals 14 residues. Only the CDR3 DNA stays, 42 bases, in frame from base 1. CDR1 and CDR2, looked up from the germline V gene, are MGHRA and YSYEKL. Regarding this clone: It has no known antigen specificity. Within one base of it there is no much larger clone, and no base qualities were kept.

For sequencing of the TCRbeta CDR3 region, genomic DNA was extracted from the sorted cells. The immunoSEQ Assay was used for sequencing of TCRbeta CDR3 regions. TCRdb took over this immuneACCESS table, retaining in-frame rearrangements with V and J assigned. Such tables are incomplete; in checked studies, under half of the missing clones stem from an unresolved V gene, and the remainder is unexplained. In all, the sample holds tens of thousands of clones, and around 86% of those were seen once. The ten largest clones take up 28% of the sample. The starting material was CD4+ or CD8+ T cells sorted from blood, obtained in a trial of the OX40 agonist ivuxolimab. The V gene is TRBV4-1 and the J gene is TRBJ2-7; TRBD1 could be the D gene, as 6 bases match. The TCR originated in an adult with an advanced solid tumor such as melanoma, head and neck, liver or kidney cancer. The DNA reads as follows: TGCGCCAGCAGCGAATGGACAGACTCCTACGAGCAGTACTTC. It translates to CASSEWTDSYEQYF.